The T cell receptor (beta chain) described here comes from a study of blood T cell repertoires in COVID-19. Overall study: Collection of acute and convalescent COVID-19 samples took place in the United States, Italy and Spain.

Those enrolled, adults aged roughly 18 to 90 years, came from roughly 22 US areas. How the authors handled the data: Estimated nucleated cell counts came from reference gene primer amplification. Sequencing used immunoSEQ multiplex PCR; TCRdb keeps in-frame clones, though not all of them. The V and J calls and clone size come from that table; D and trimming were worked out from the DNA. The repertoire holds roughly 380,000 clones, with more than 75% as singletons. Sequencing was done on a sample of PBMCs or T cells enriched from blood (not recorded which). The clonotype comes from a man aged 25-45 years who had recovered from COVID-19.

The CDR3 nucleotides read TGTGCCAGCAGCTTAGCGAGGCGGACCTACGAGCAGTACTTC. Its protein product is CASSLARRTYEQYF. The genes are TRBV7-8 and TRBJ2-7; D remains unclear. CDR1 and CDR2 from the germline V gene are SGHVS and FQNEAQ. Trimming stripped 0 bases from V and 2 bases from J, with 8 bases between. The CDR3 covers 14 residues.